This T cell receptor beta chain was observed in a study of T cell responses to AZD1222 COVID-19 vaccine. TCRdb's copy holds only in-frame clones and misses some; the assay was immunoSEQ multiplex PCR. The table includes more than 150,000 clones, around 88% detected once. CDR3 length: 13 residues. Deletions cut 7 bases from V and 8 bases from J, with 14 bases between. The germline V gene encodes CDR1 ENHRY and CDR2 SYGVKD. The sequencing used peripheral blood, collected on day 0 of AZD1222 vaccination. The receptor's source is an adult in good health. The chain has TRBV10-3 and TRBJ1-4, with D perhaps matching TRBD1 (6 bases). CDR3 sequence reads: CAITRQVGEKLFF. Here the CDR3 DNA reads TGTGCCATCACCCGACAGGTTGGCGAAAAACTGTTTTTT.